The sequence of this TCR beta chain was determined in a study of T cell changes during pregnancy in multiple sclerosis. The protocol was immunoSEQ multiplex PCR, while the TCRdb copy is restricted to in-frame clones and leaves out a portion. The sample consists of 25,000 to 30,000 clones, 85% to 90% of them appearing once. Trimming shortened V by 4 bases and J by 3 bases, and 13 bases separated the two germline ends. The CDR3 is made up of 14 amino acids. Germline V lookup: CDR1 SGHDT, CDR2 YYEEEE. The sample here was CD8+ T cells from peripheral blood mononuclear cells, taken after pregnancy. The genes are TRBV5-6 and TRBJ1-2, with D possibly being TRBD1 (6 bases). The sequence was obtained from a female donor with multiple sclerosis, enrolled in a pregnancy study. CDR3: CASSHPRQDYGYTF. DNA of the CDR3: TGTGCCAGCAGCCACCCTAGACAGGACTATGGCTACACCTTC. The full variable domain, completed using reference TRBV5-6 and TRBJ1-2, is DAGVTQSPTHLIKTRGQQVTLRCSPKSGHDTVSWYQQALGQGPQFIFQYYEEEERQRGNFPDRFSGHQFPNYSSELNVNALLLGDSALYLCASSHPRQDYGYTFGSGTRLTVV.